This T cell receptor (beta chain) was profiled in a study of T-cell reconstitution after alpha-beta-depleted transplantation in children. Findings and caveats of the study: Reported findings indicate that, about two months after transplant, alpha-beta T cells came from several hundred expanded clones, which were derived from non-depleted graft cells.

The TCRbeta library was prepared with unique molecular identifiers. TCRdb called the PCR reads again in MiXCR, with one record for every CDR3 protein. The sample has about 540,000 distinct CDR3 sequences; over 25% are singletons. The CDR3 has 10 residues. Per germline, CDR1 SQVTM and CDR2 ANQGSEA. The V end was cut by 3 bases, the J end by 11 bases, with 8 bases between. To note about this clonotype: Antigen: not known.

The sequence derives from a boy in the first two years of life with Wiskott-Aldrich syndrome, due to receive a stem cell transplant. Source: PBMCs, taken before TCRalphabeta/CD19-depleted stem cell transplant. The chain recombines TRBV29-1 with TRBJ2-1, with D possibly matching TRBD2 (5 bases). The CDR3 sequence: CSVDRGKQFF. In DNA form, the CDR3 reads TGCAGCGTTGACCGGGGTAAGCAGTTCTTC.